These T cell receptor beta chains were read from a single sample in a study of cytomegalovirus exposure and HLA in healthy donors. Profiled with immunoSEQ multiplex PCR; TCRdb holds only in-frame clones, not every one. Recorded for this sample: some 130,000 clones. The sequenced sample consisted of PBMCs. Receptors originate from a young man in good health and CMV-seronegative. Both conserved end residues are part of each CDR3. D genes are given only for firm matches.

J gene	V gene	D gene	CDR3 DNA	CDR3 protein
TRBJ2-1	TRBV25-1	TRBD1	TGTGCCAGCGGCGACAGGGTTAATGAGCAGTTCTTC	CASGDRVNEQFF
TRBJ2-7	TRBV29-1	TRBD2	TGCAGCGTTGAAGGGCTAGCGGGAGTGATCTACGAGCAGTACTTC	CSVEGLAGVIYEQYF
TRBJ2-7	TRBV5-1	-	TGCGCCAGCAGCAAGCTAGGCCAGAGCTCCTACGAGCAGTACTTC	CASSKLGQSSYEQYF
TRBJ1-1	TRBV2	-	TGTGCCAGCAGTGTCAGACAAGTGAACACTGAAGCTTTCTTT	CASSVRQVNTEAFF
TRBJ2-7	TRBV14	TRBD1	TGTGCCAGCAGTACAAGACAGGGAGCCTACGAGCAGTACTTC	CASSTRQGAYEQYF
TRBJ1-2	TRBV5-4	TRBD1	TGTGCCAGCAGCTTGGACAGGGGATTCTATGGCTACACCTTC	CASSLDRGFYGYTF
TRBJ1-3	TRBV15	-	TGTGCCACCAGCAGAGATTCTTTGTCGCAGGGGTCCATATATTTT	CATSRDSLSQGSIYF
TRBJ2-3	TRBV10-3	TRBD1	TGTGCCGCCTCCCCGGGACAGGGGGGAGATACGCAGTATTTT	CAASPGQGGDTQYF
TRBJ2-3	TRBV5-1	-	TGCGCCAGCCTCCCAGGGGCAGAAACAGATACGCAGTATTTT	CASLPGAETDTQYF
TRBJ2-3	TRBV9	TRBD2	TGTGCCAGCAGCGAGGGGCCGGGGCTAGCGGGCACAGATACGCAGTATTTT	CASSEGPGLAGTDTQYF
TRBJ2-1	TRBV5-6	-	TGTGCCAGCAACCTAGGGGCATCCGGGTTAATGGATGAGCAGTTCTTC	CASNLGASGLMDEQFF
TRBJ2-1	TRBV28	-	TGTGCCAGCAGCATCAATGAGCAGTTCTTC	CASSINEQFF
TRBJ1-3	TRBV28	-	TGTGCCAGCAGTCCCCATCCCGAGTCCATATATTTT	CASSPHPESIYF
TRBJ2-5	TRBV29-1	-	TGCAGCGCAGGGCAAGAGACCCAGTACTTC	CSAGQETQYF
TRBJ1-5	TRBV7-3	TRBD1	TGTGCCAGCAGCACCGAGGACAGGGTGAGTCAGCCCCAGCATTTT	CASSTEDRVSQPQHF
TRBJ2-5	TRBV5-1	TRBD2	TGCGCCAGCAGCTTGGAGGGGGAGGCTAGCGGGAGGCACTTC	CASSLEGEASGRHF
TRBJ1-1	TRBV19	TRBD1	TGTGCCAGTAGGGGACAGGGGGCCAAGACTGAAGCTTTCTTT	CASRGQGAKTEAFF
TRBJ2-7	TRBV29-1	TRBD2	TGCAGCGTCTTAAGCGGGAGGGAAATCTACGAGCAGTACTTC	CSVLSGREIYEQYF
TRBJ2-3	TRBV7-2	TRBD1	TGTGCCAGCAGCTCGACAGGGGGCGCCTGGGCTAGCACAGATACGCAGTATTTT	CASSSTGGAWASTDTQYF
TRBJ2-7	TRBV28	TRBD2	TGTGCCATGTCTAGCGGGAGGCGTGACGAGCAGTACTTC	CAMSSGRRDEQYF
TRBJ1-1	TRBV7-3	-	TGTGCCAGCAGCTCCGGACAGTCGAACACTGAAGCTTTCTTT	CASSSGQSNTEAFF
TRBJ2-7	TRBV21-1	-	TGTGCCAGCAGCCCAGGCAGCGGGAGGTACGAGCAGTACTTC	CASSPGSGRYEQYF
TRBJ2-2	TRBV11-2	TRBD1	TGTGCCAGCAGCCCTTCGACAGGGGTAATCACTTCGAACACCGGGGAGCTGTTTTTT	CASSPSTGVITSNTGELFF
TRBJ2-2	TRBV9	-	TGTGCCAGCAGCGGATTACAGGGCTCCGGGGAGCTGTTTTTT	CASSGLQGSGELFF
TRBJ2-3	TRBV5-4	-	TGTGCCAGCAGCCCAGGACAATCGCAACCCACAGATACGCAGTATTTT	CASSPGQSQPTDTQYF
TRBJ1-1	TRBV4-3	TRBD1	TGCGCCAGCAGCCAAGAGGACAGGCGCACTGAAGCTTTCTTT	CASSQEDRRTEAFF
TRBJ2-2	TRBV5-1	-	TGCGCCAGCAGCCATCGCAGGGACACCGGGGAGCTGTTTTTT	CASSHRRDTGELFF
TRBJ2-2	TRBV29-1	TRBD2	TGCAGCGTTCAAAAGCGGGGGGTTGGTAGCACCGGGGAGCTGTTTTTT	CSVQKRGVGSTGELFF
TRBJ2-1	TRBV4-3	-	TGCGCCAGCAGCCAAGGGGACATTCACAATGAGCAGTTCTTC	CASSQGDIHNEQFF
TRBJ2-2	TRBV6-1	-	TGTGCCAGCAGTGCAAGGAGGGGAGCTTCCACCGGGGAGCTGTTTTTT	CASSARRGASTGELFF
TRBJ2-2	TRBV13	TRBD1	TGTGCCAGCAGCGCAGCCGGGACAGGGAACACCGGGGAGCTGTTTTTT	CASSAAGTGNTGELFF
TRBJ2-5	TRBV10-3	TRBD2	TGTGCCATCAGTACCGGGACTAGCGGACAAGAGACCCAGTACTTC	CAISTGTSGQETQYF
TRBJ2-5	TRBV15	-	TGTGCCACCAGCAGACCTAGTATCCAAGAGACCCAGTACTTC	CATSRPSIQETQYF
TRBJ2-5	TRBV30	TRBD2	TGTGCCTGGAGTGTCGGGGGGGAAGAGACCCAGTACTTC	CAWSVGGEETQYF
TRBJ1-2	TRBV28	-	TGTGCCAGCAGTTTTGACAGGTCAGGTGGCTACACCTTC	CASSFDRSGGYTF
TRBJ1-4	TRBV10-3	-	TGTGCCATCAGTGACGCTCGTGGGGAGGGGGAAAAACTGTTTTTT	CAISDARGEGEKLFF
TRBJ1-2	TRBV28	-	TGTGCCAGCAGGCTAAGATGGACTCAGGCACGAGCTAACTATGGCTACACCTTC	CASRLRWTQARANYGYTF
TRBJ1-1	TRBV29-1	TRBD1	TGCAGCGCCTCGACAGGGCCGGGGACTGAAGCTTTCTTT	CSASTGPGTEAFF
TRBJ2-7	TRBV7-2	-	TGTGCCAGCAGCTTAGCGGGCTCCTACGAGCAGTACTTC	CASSLAGSYEQYF
TRBJ2-5	TRBV19	-	TGTGCCAGTAGTACGGGGATTGGACAAGAGACCCAGTACTTC	CASSTGIGQETQYF